This T cell receptor (beta chain) was sequenced during a study of regulatory T cells in long-lasting Graves disease. As for the study in general: Graves' patients, diagnosed recently, had received antithyroid drugs under 3 months. Study observations and caveats: Less diverse TCR repertoires were seen in persistent Graves' patients than in newly diagnosed ones. Persistent disease samples used TRBV28, TRBJ1-2 and TRBJ2-5 preferentially.

Through Arm-PCR of CDR3 regions and iRepertoire HTBI primers, TCR beta libraries were built. One entry per CDR3 protein results from TCRdb running MiXCR on the multiplex PCR reads. Of roughly 420,000 distinct CDR3 sequences detected, around 15% appear once; the ten largest clones hold 9.5% to 12%. CDR3 length: 17 residues. CDR1 KGHSH and CDR2 LQKENI come from the germline V gene. The time point: newly diagnosed GD, antithyroid drugs for less than 3 months. Scientists built the TCR library using RNA that was extracted from PBMCs. Comments on this clonotype: Its target is unknown. The junction differs from germline at one of its ends, possibly a read error.

The same sample was also used in a study of T cells in Graves' hyperthyroidism and ophthalmopathy. That source notes: HTBI primers were employed in a first-round RT-PCR of the TCR CDR3.

This chain links TRBV18 with TRBJ1-4; 9 bases map to TRBD1. The sequenced sample was peripheral blood mononuclear cells (PBMCs), obtained at new diagnosis, from a patient treated with antithyroid drugs. This clonotype was sampled from a woman aged 25 to 45 with Graves disease. CDR3 in amino acids: CTSSPGDRATANEKLFF. The CDR3 DNA is TGTACCAGCTCACCAGGGGACAGGGCGACGGCTAATGAAAAACTGTTTTTT.